What follows are 27 T cell receptor beta chains derived from one specimen sequenced in a study of CD8 T cells in ankylosing spondylitis. Whole-study results and caveats: Several highly homologous variants formed a TCR beta motif that appeared characteristic of ankylosing spondylitis blood.

Their target antigens are unknown. One entry per CDR3 protein results from TCRdb running MiXCR on the 5' RACE reads. The sample consists of 650,000 to 800,000 distinct CDR3 sequences, under 20% of them appearing once. Sequencing was performed on blood, either unsorted or a sorted T cell fraction (not recorded which). These receptors were collected from a male donor with ankylosing spondylitis.

The chain employs TRBV29-1 and TRBJ2-3; D possibly corresponds to TRBD2 (5 bases). V lost 1 base and J 2 bases, leaving 13 bases between the germline ends. Germline values: CDR1 SQVTM, CDR2 ANQGSEA. This CDR3 comprises 15 residues. The CDR3 spells CSVEGSSQLTDTQYF. DNA for the CDR3: TGCAGCGTTGAAGGGTCTAGCCAACTCACAGATACGCAGTATTTT.

In its sample, this clonotype was seen a few times. The chain employs TRBV24-1 and TRBJ2-2; D is uncertain. Trimming shortened V by 3 bases and J by 6 bases, and 4 bases separated the two germline ends. The CDR3 covers 12 residues. Germline V CDR1 and CDR2: KGHDR, SFDVKD. This CDR3 is CATSDVSGELFF. CDR3 coding DNA: TGTGCCACCAGTGATGTTTCCGGGGAGCTGTTTTTT.

This clonotype was counted a few times. V gene TRBV7-2 combines with J gene TRBJ1-3; unclear D gene. Trimming left V 8 bases short and J 3 bases short, with 17 bases between. The CDR3 loop spans 15 amino acids. CDR1 and CDR2 from the germline V gene are SGHTA and FQGNSA. As DNA, the CDR3 is TGTGCCAGCCACCGCGGGGTCGGAGGTGGAAACACCATATATTTT. Translating gives CASHRGVGGGNTIYF.

The genes are TRBV27 and TRBJ2-1; 7 nucleotides align to TRBD2. The CDR3 extends over 14 amino acids. J was trimmed by 6 bases and V by 5 bases; bases with no gene match: 7. Germline CDR1 is MNHEY and CDR2 is SMNVEV (reference sequence). In DNA, the CDR3 is TGTGCCAGCAGTCCGAGGGCTAGCGGCAATGAGCAGTTCTTC. It yields the protein CASSPRASGNEQFF.

CDR3 nucleotides: TGTGCCAGCAGTTTATTAGGGGCCGAGAAGCCAGAGACCCAGTACTTC. Amino acids: CASSLLGAEKPETQYF. This sequence joins TRBV27 and TRBJ2-5, with D maybe TRBD1 (5 bases). The CDR3 totals 16 residues. CDR1 is MNHEY, CDR2 SMNVEV, per germline (reference sequence). V was clipped by 1 base and J by 4 bases, with 16 bases between them.

This clonotype was counted a few times. This chain connects TRBV11-2 to TRBJ1-2; D ambiguous. Germline CDR1 SGHAT, CDR2 FQNNGV. There are 16 residues in the CDR3. V was shortened by 1 base and J by 3 bases, with 15 bases between the two germline ends. Here the CDR3 reads CASSLAGLPSDYGYTF. CDR3 nucleotide sequence: TGTGCCAGCAGCTTAGCCGGACTCCCCTCGGACTATGGCTACACCTTC.

The chain uses TRBV20-1 and TRBJ1-1, with 11 bases aligning to TRBD1. The V segment lost 5 bases and the J segment 6 bases; nucleotides outside the gene matches: 8. This CDR3 has 14 amino acids. Germline V CDR1 and CDR2: DFQATT, SNEGSKA (reference sequence). CDR3 nucleotide sequence: TGCAGTGCTCCCAAAGGACAGGGGGCCTCTGAAGCTTTCTTT. Translated, it gives CSAPKGQGASEAFF.

A few counts support this clonotype. The chain uses TRBV20-1 and TRBJ1-1; D is unresolved. CDR3 length: 12 residues. V was trimmed by 6 bases and J by 0 bases, leaving 8 bases between them. CDR1 DFQATT and CDR2 SNEGSKA come from the germline V gene (reference sequence). CDR3 nucleotides: TGCAGTGCGGCCGGGATGAACACTGAAGCTTTCTTT. The encoded protein is CSAAGMNTEAFF.

The chain combines TRBV9 with TRBJ1-1, with 10 positions matching TRBD1. V trimming: 3 bases; J trimming: 1 base; junction bases outside the gene matches: 6. This CDR3 contains 16 residues. Germline V gene data show CDR1 as SGDLS and CDR2 as YYNGEE. The CDR3 is CASSARQGAGNTEAFF. DNA for the CDR3: TGTGCCAGCAGCGCCCGACAGGGGGCGGGGAACACTGAAGCTTTCTTT.

V gene TRBV3-1 combines with J gene TRBJ1-1, with D tentatively TRBD1 (6 bases). Germline V gene lookup returns CDR1 LGHDT and CDR2 YNNKEL (reference sequence). V shed 4 bases and J shed 6 bases, with 18 bases lying between them. CDR3 size: 15 residues. CDR3 amino acids: CASSLRGTRKAEAFF. The DNA for the CDR3 is TGTGCCAGCAGCCTCAGGGGCACCAGGAAGGCTGAAGCTTTCTTT.

A few counts support this clonotype. This rearrangement joins TRBV27 to TRBJ2-7, with 16 bases identical to TRBD2. The germline CDR1 and CDR2 sequences are MNHEY and SMNVEV (reference sequence). Trimming cost V 5 bases and J 5 bases; bases outside gene matches: 12. This CDR3 spans 18 amino acids. CDR3 in amino acids: CASSGTGLAGGRRHEQYF. The CDR3 nucleotides are TGTGCCAGCAGTGGAACGGGACTAGCGGGGGGGCGTCGCCACGAGCAGTACTTC.

In its sample, this clonotype was seen a few times. The gene calls are TRBV12-3 or TRBV12-4 and TRBJ1-3; no firm D call. CDR3 length: 14 residues. V was cut by 5 bases and J by 0 bases, with 8 bases left in between. The CDR3 protein is CASSQQSSGNTIYF. CDR3 in DNA: TGTGCCAGCAGTCAACAGAGCTCTGGAAACACCATATATTTT.

A few counts support this clonotype. The chain links TRBV6-2 or TRBV6-3 to TRBJ2-6, with 7 bases aligning to TRBD1. Losses at the gene ends were 6 bases for V and 0 bases for J; bases not matched to a gene: 8. Germline V gene lookup returns CDR1 MNHEY and CDR2 SVGEGT. The CDR3 is 17 amino acids. CDR3 sequence reads: CASSNHRGNSGANVLTF. In DNA, the CDR3 is TGTGCCAGCAGCAACCACAGGGGAAACTCTGGGGCCAACGTCCTGACTTTC.

The chain uses TRBV28 and TRBJ1-2; maybe TRBD1 (6 bases). Germline assignment: CDR1 MDHEN and CDR2 SYDVKM. With 4 bases removed from V and 8 bases from J, the gap between germline ends came to 14 bases. The CDR3 extends over 13 amino acids. CDR3 in amino acids: CASSSRDIEGYTF. Here the CDR3 DNA reads TGTGCCAGCAGTTCCCGGGACATAGAGGGCTACACCTTC.

The V gene is TRBV29-1, the J gene TRBJ2-2, with 13 bases fitting TRBD2. Germline trimming cut 7 bases from V and 6 bases from J; bases unmatched to any gene: 11. This CDR3 spans 16 amino acids. CDR1 and CDR2 (germline): SQVTM, ANQGSEA. The CDR3 is CSARGTSGIIAGELFF. The CDR3 DNA reads TGCAGCGCCCGCGGGACTAGCGGGATTATTGCCGGGGAGCTGTTTTTT.

This chain uses TRBV7-3 with TRBJ2-3; 7 bases map to TRBD2. CDR1 and CDR2 (germline): SGHTA, FQGTGA. Losses at the gene ends were 5 bases for V and 6 bases for J; bases not matched to a gene: 11. CDR3 length: 15 amino acids. The CDR3 DNA sequence: TGTGCCAGCAGCCAGATTGGGCGGGAGAAGGATACGCAGTATTTT. Translated: CASSQIGREKDTQYF.

This rearrangement joins TRBV7-3 to TRBJ2-1; D is possibly TRBD2 (5 bases). CDR1 and CDR2 from the germline V gene are SGHTA and FQGTGA. This CDR3 spans 15 amino acids. Trimming removed 6 bases at V and 1 base at J, with 13 bases between. The CDR3 DNA reads as TGTGCCAGCAGTCCAACTAGTTGGTCCTACAATGAGCAGTTCTTC. Translating gives CASSPTSWSYNEQFF.

V usage is TRBV7-6 and J usage is TRBJ1-3, with a weak D call TRBD1 (5 bases). Trimming pared 5 bases from V and 2 bases from J, leaving 19 bases between. The CDR3 runs to 17 residues. The V gene's germline CDR1 is SGHVS and CDR2 FNYEAQ. The CDR3: CASSPRARGQPGNTIYF. CDR3 sequence (DNA): TGTGCCAGCAGCCCCCGGGCGAGGGGTCAACCTGGAAACACCATATATTTT.

The V gene is TRBV18, the J gene TRBJ1-1; no definite D call. The germline gives CDR1 KGHSH, CDR2 LQKENI. The CDR3 contains 15 residues. Trimming shortened V by 3 bases and J by 0 bases, and 11 bases separated the two germline ends. CDR3 DNA: TGTGCCAGCTCACCCGGAGTTTGGGTGAACACTGAAGCTTTCTTT. It is translated as CASSPGVWVNTEAFF.

The chain carries TRBV5-1 and TRBJ1-1, with D unresolved. Trimming stripped 4 bases from V and 4 bases from J, with 17 bases between. The CDR3 consists of 15 residues. The V gene's germline CDR1 is SGHRS and CDR2 YFSETQ. Written as DNA, the CDR3 is TGCGCCAGCAGCCCGGGGTTATCCGGGTTCACTGAAGCTTTCTTT. This sequence encodes CASSPGLSGFTEAFF.

This clonotype appeared a few times. The J gene is TRBJ1-1, the V gene TRBV7-9, with D possibly TRBD1 on 6 matching bases. Looked up from germline, CDR1 is SEHNR and CDR2 is FQNEAQ (reference sequence). The ends were cut back, 6 bases at V and 4 bases at J, with 15 bases in the middle. This CDR3 has 14 amino acids. This CDR3 is CASSSGAGITEAFF. CDR3 DNA sequence: TGTGCCAGCAGTTCGGGGGCAGGGATCACTGAAGCTTTCTTT.

This clonotype was detected a few times. V gene TRBV29-1 combines with J gene TRBJ2-7; weak D call: TRBD1 (5 bases). Trimming stripped 7 bases from V and 2 bases from J, with 12 bases between. The CDR3 covers 12 residues. Germline CDR1 SQVTM, CDR2 ANQGSEA. CDR3 coding DNA: TGCAGCGCAATCGGACAAGCCTACGAGCAGTACTTC. Residues: CSAIGQAYEQYF.

The rearrangement uses TRBV28 and TRBJ2-1; D might be TRBD1 (6 bases). The length of the CDR3 is 13 residues. V dropped 8 bases and J dropped 6 bases, with 14 bases sitting between them. CDR1 and CDR2 (germline): MDHEN, SYDVKM. The DNA of the CDR3 is TGTGCCAGCGGGCGTGCAGGGGTCAATGAGCAGTTCTTC. Residues: CASGRAGVNEQFF.

The chain couples TRBV28 to TRBJ1-5; D perhaps matches TRBD1 (5 bases). CDR3 length: 16 residues. V dropped 6 bases and J dropped 0 bases, with 15 bases sitting between them. Per the germline V gene, CDR1 is MDHEN and CDR2 is SYDVKM. The DNA of the CDR3 is TGTGCCAGCAGGAAAGGGGAGAGACTTAGCAATCAGCCCCAGCATTTT. It yields the protein CASRKGERLSNQPQHF.

This clonotype showed up just a few times. This chain uses TRBV12-3 or TRBV12-4 with TRBJ1-5; D is ambiguous. The CDR3 is 15 amino acids. Trimming took off 3 bases at V and 0 bases at J, with 9 bases between the two ends. In nucleotides, the CDR3 is TGTGCCAGCAGTTTCCTTGATTATAGCAATCAGCCCCAGCATTTT. This sequence encodes CASSFLDYSNQPQHF.

This clonotype was counted between two and nine times. The genes are TRBV12-3 or TRBV12-4 and TRBJ2-3; 7 bases are shared with TRBD1. Trimming removed 6 bases from V and 4 bases from J; junction bases left unmatched: 7. There are 14 residues in the CDR3. The CDR3, as DNA: TGTGCCAGCAGCGTGACAGGGCTGTCAGATACGCAGTATTTT. Encoded protein: CASSVTGLSDTQYF.

This clonotype came up once. The chain couples TRBV20-1 to TRBJ2-1, with 12 nucleotides matching TRBD2. The J segment lost 1 base and the V segment lost 0 bases, leaving 10 bases of the junction unmatched. CDR1 is DFQATT and CDR2 is SNEGSKA in the germline V gene (reference sequence). The CDR3 runs to 19 residues. CDR3 sequence: CSARDLGASGRGSYNEQFF. The CDR3 region has the DNA TGCAGTGCTAGAGATCTCGGGGCTAGCGGGAGGGGATCCTACAATGAGCAGTTCTTC.